The T cell receptor (beta chain) under discussion was sequenced for a study of blood T cells in healthy people across ages (dated by TCRdb to the mid-2010s). Study-wide context: In model experiments, roughly one uniquely barcoded TCR beta cDNA molecule per two T cells was captured by template switching. To track age-related changes in TCR beta repertoire diversity, the study relied on deep sequencing normalized with unique cDNA molecular identifiers. Four age groups were formed from the donors: young (average 16 years), middle-aged (approximately 40), aged (62) and long-lived (less than 85). To avoid experimental bias, donors of different ages were distributed randomly across sequencing lanes. Using the same blood draw, the study looked at two additional independent replicas of 1 million unique cDNA reads for two donors, one aged 18 to 30 and the other aged 80 or older.

The library came from 5' RACE. TCRdb records Illumina HiSeq 2500 as the sequencer. A second about 6 to 11 cycle PCR used a sample-barcoded 5' primer and a J-beta primer mix. Each TCR beta cDNA molecule received a unique molecular identifier from a template-switch 5' adaptor carrying 12 random nucleotides. Each sample yielded at least 2.5 million CDR3-containing paired-end reads. All of the RNA was converted into first-strand cDNA using the Mint cDNA synthesis kit, with a TRBC-specific oligonucleotide serving as the primer. All cDNA was treated with uracil-DNA glycosylase and then went through a first 18-cycle PCR with the universal primers M1SS and BC2_uni_R. On the authors' methods: For normalization, 1 million high-quality reads were randomly selected from each sample, with every read carrying a distinct molecular identifier. Reads sharing molecular identifiers were discarded rather than binned into consensus sequences. MiTCR, set to a Q25 quality threshold and the strictest error-elimination algorithm, was used for CDR3 identification, clonotype clustering and error correction. Lower-bound total TCR beta diversity was estimated with a nonparametric unseen species model using Euler transformation. The raw public data were reprocessed by TCRdb itself: fastp quality trimming at Q25, MiXCR clonotype calling, in-frame beta chains only. Entries are consolidated by CDR3 protein sequence, retaining the most common genes and DNA. TCRdb assigned the V and J calls; the authors' analysis was not used. The sample table lists approximately 1,000,000 distinct CDR3 sequences, less than 45% of them with a count of one. Together, the top ten hold 10% to 15% of the sample.

From its cysteine to its phenylalanine, the CDR3 spans 12 amino acids. Only the CDR3 DNA is retained, 36 bases long and in frame from the first base. Systemically healthy Caucasian individuals from Russia, 39 in total and aged roughly 6 to 100 years, were included as donors. Each donor gave around 9 milliliters of peripheral blood, collected into EDTA-treated Vacutainer tubes. Ficoll-Paque density-gradient centrifugation was used to isolate PBMCs, with at least 7 million obtained per sample. Trizol reagent was used to extract total RNA from PBMCs, with at least 6 micrograms per sample. The percentages of naive CD45RAhigh/CD27high T cells were determined by flow cytometry on a PBMC aliquot from every donor. Summary of the overall study and its limitations: The percentage of naive T cells measured by flow cytometry correlated strongly with observed TCR beta diversity. Observed TCR beta diversity per million T cells fell roughly linearly with age, and a significant reduction was already apparent by age around 40. Because donor CMV infection status was unknown, age-related changes in expanded clonotypes were potentially confounded. Compared with the aged group, the long-lived group had more naive CD4+ T cells, fewer expanded clones and increased TCR diversity, a pattern suggesting age selection. Because profiling used bulk unsorted PBMCs, naive and antigen-experienced compartments could not be compared conclusively. Estimates of total diversity based on one million sequenced T cells were regarded as lower bounds and as underestimates.

As concerns this clonotype: Its recognized antigen is unknown. Per-nucleotide qualities are absent, and no much larger clonotype sits a single base away.

Source material: blood. This clonotype originated in a man aged 18 to 30 in good health. This chain is built from TRBV12-3 or TRBV12-4 and TRBJ2-5, with a weak D call of TRBD2 (6 bases match). With the DNA end fitting TRBJ2-7 better, the J assignment may be wrong. The sequenced DNA is TGTGCCAGCAACCTCGGAGGGCCCGAGCAGTACTTC. The resulting protein is CASNLGGPEQYF.